The 2 T cell receptor beta chains presented below share a single source sample, sequenced in a study of blood T cell repertoires in COVID-19. This table comes from immunoSEQ multiplex PCR, and its TCRdb copy is limited to in-frame clones, with some not included. The data contain 130,000 or so clones, approximately 87% of them singletons. Sample: peripheral blood. The receptors shown here come from a man aged 50 to 60 with acute or convalescent COVID-19.

The J gene is TRBJ1-1, the V gene TRBV29-1; 9 bases agree with TRBD1. This CDR3 has 16 residues. Germline assignment: CDR1 SQVTM and CDR2 ANQGSEA. V dropped 8 bases and J dropped 3; count of bases not matched to a gene: 16. CDR3 DNA: TGCAGCATTTACGGGACAGGGTGGCCATTGGACACTGAAGCTTTCTTT. Translated, it gives CSIYGTGWPLDTEAFF.

CDR3 protein: CASSRPPNAAGGPNTQYF. The CDR3 nucleotides are TGCGCCAGCAGCCGACCCCCGAATGCCGCGGGAGGGCCGAATACGCAGTATTTT. This chain joins TRBV5-1 and TRBJ2-3; 9 positions agree with TRBD2. V gave up 4 bases and J gave up 7 bases; unmatched junction bases: 19. The CDR3 covers 18 residues. Germline loops: CDR1 SGHRS, CDR2 YFSETQ.